Below are 7 T cell receptor beta chains sequenced from a single sample in a study of Ad26.COV2.S vaccination and SARS-CoV-2 variants. Regarding treatment: approximately 18 received Ad26.COV2.S at low or high dose, single or two shots; 5 received placebo; per-sample allocation not given. The investigators took samples on day 63 after the first vaccine or placebo injection. Sequencing used immunoSEQ multiplex PCR; TCRdb keeps in-frame clones, though not all of them. The table includes 350,000 to 450,000 clones, about 89% detected once. This material consisted of peripheral blood, taken in a trial of Ad26.COV2.S vaccine versus placebo. These receptors were obtained from a person aged 18-60 years who received the Ad26.COV2.S COVID-19 vaccine or a placebo.

The chain's CDR3 is CAWSPRTGLREGHRYEQYF. CDR3 coding DNA: TGTGCCTGGAGTCCGAGGACAGGGTTGCGGGAGGGCCATCGGTACGAGCAGTACTTC. The rearrangement joins TRBV30 to TRBJ2-7; a possible D gene is TRBD2 (9 bases). Trimming cost V 2 bases and J 4 bases, with 30 bases left between them. CDR1 GTSNPN and CDR2 SVGIG come from the germline V gene (reference sequence). CDR3 length equals 19 residues.

CDR3 bases: TGTGCCAGCAACCTTCAAGGGGGCCAAGAGACCCAGTACTTC. Protein sequence: CASNLQGGQETQYF. The rearrangement joins TRBV9 to TRBJ2-5; D might be TRBD1 (6 bases). V lost 6 bases and J lost 1, with 13 bases in between. CDR1 is SGDLS and CDR2 is YYNGEE in the germline V gene. There are 14 residues in the CDR3.

Note on this clone: At the DNA level, this CDR3 is encoded by other sequences in the same sample as well. This chain connects TRBV5-1 to TRBJ1-2; D gene unclear. CDR3 length: 12 amino acids. Germline CDR1 and CDR2: SGHRS and YFSETQ. V shed 4 bases and J shed 0 bases, with 4 bases lying between them. The CDR3 nucleotides read TGCGCCAGCAGCCCAACTAACTATGGCTACACCTTC. This translates into CASSPTNYGYTF. Combining the CDR3 with reference TRBV5-1 and TRBJ1-2 gives the whole variable domain KAGVTQTPRYLIKTRGQQVTLSCSPISGHRSVSWYQQTPGQGLQFLFEYFSETQRNKGNFPGRFSGRQFSNSRSEMNVSTLELGDSALYLCASSPTNYGYTFGSGTRLTVV.

A remark on this clone: An end of the junction does not agree with germline; a read error may underlie this. The chain recombines TRBV2 with TRBJ2-3; TRBD2 aligns across 14 bases. Germline V gene data show CDR1 as SNHLY and CDR2 as FYNNEI. The CDR3 loop spans 12 amino acids. CDR3 sequence (DNA): TGTGCCAGCAGTGGTGGACTAGCGGGAGGCTCATTT. Its protein is CASSGGLAGGSF. Using reference TRBV2 and TRBJ2-3 for the parts outside the CDR3, the full variable domain is EPEVTQTPSHQVTQMGQEVILRCVPISNHLYFYWYRQILGQKVEFLVSFYNNEISEKSEIFDDQFSVERPDGSNFTLKIRSTKLEDSAMYFCASSGGLAGGSFGPGTRLTVL.

The chain uses TRBV12-3 or TRBV12-4 and TRBJ1-2; D gene unclear. V lost 5 bases and J lost 0, with 7 bases in between. CDR3 length: 13 residues. The CDR3 bases are TGTGCCAGCAGTATGGGGACTAACTATGGCTACACCTTC. It specifies CASSMGTNYGYTF.

This clone was detected only once. The rearrangement joins TRBV10-2 to TRBJ2-7; 7 nucleotides agree with TRBD2. The CDR3 extends over 11 amino acids. In germline, CDR1 is WSHSY, CDR2 SAAADI. Losses at the gene ends were 8 bases for V and 6 bases for J; bases not matched to a gene: 4. The CDR3 coding sequence is TGCGCCAGCGGGGGGGGTGGCGAGCAGTACTTC. This sequence encodes CASGGGGEQYF.

The chain recombines TRBV14 with TRBJ2-2; the D is unclear. This CDR3 is 14 amino acids long. In germline, CDR1 is SGHDN, CDR2 FVKESK. Trimming shortened V by 4 bases and J by 2 bases, and 8 bases separated the two germline ends. Here the CDR3 DNA reads TGTGCCAGCAGCCTTCACACTAACACCGGGGAGCTGTTTTTT. This translates into CASSLHTNTGELFF.